A single T cell receptor beta chain is shown here with its context. Its specificity is unknown. The CDR3 runs 15 residues. Germline V gene lookup returns CDR1 SGDLS and CDR2 YYNGEE. Germline trimming cut 4 bases from V and 4 bases from J; bases unmatched to any gene: 7. This record belongs to a study of T-cell memory formation after mild COVID-19. Study as a whole: The TCR clusters were mostly specific to one donor.

Findings and limits, study-wide: The study found balanced CD4/CD8 in clones contracting day 15 to 85 and a CD4+ lean in later expanders.

MiXCR was run by TCRdb on the 5' RACE reads, yielding one entry per CDR3 protein. The sample records some 150,000 distinct CDR3 sequences, roughly a quarter being singletons. The sequence derives from an adult woman who had mild COVID-19 (a few samples of this study predate the infection). Cell type and time point are not known. Sequenced: PBMCs or a T cell subset sorted from them (not recorded which). This chain connects TRBV9 to TRBJ2-5, with 10 bases that match TRBD2. The CDR3 protein is CASSRSGGAGETQYF. CDR3 in DNA: TGTGCCAGCAGCCGAAGCGGGGGGGCAGGAGAGACCCAGTACTTC.